This T cell receptor (beta chain) was documented in a study of Graves' ophthalmopathy and Graves' hyperthyroidism. V was trimmed by 6 bases and J by 1 base, leaving 15 bases between them. CDR1 is MDHEN, CDR2 SYDVKM, per germline. CDR3 length: 15 residues. RNA transcripts were the source from which TCR beta CDR3 regions were amplified. RT-PCR was first run with HTBI primers, then multiplex PCR in a second round. Each CDR3 protein gets one entry after TCRdb re-called the multiplex PCR reads with MiXCR. The sample yields about 480,000 distinct CDR3 sequences, under 15% seen once. The clonotype was recovered from a woman in her thirties with Graves' ophthalmopathy. The sample comprised blood. The V call is TRBV28, the J call TRBJ1-1; D uncertain. Written as DNA, the CDR3 is TGTGCCAGCAGACCCCCTGCCGCGACGAACACTGAAGCTTTCTTT. Translation: CASRPPAATNTEAFF.